This TCR beta chain was profiled in a study of memory CD4+ T cells and cytomegalovirus serostatus. Study-wide context: This sample comes from healthy Belgian adults, eight to ten CMV seropositive, some 22 seronegative.

General study points: Of approximately 160 reported CMV TCRbeta sequences, under 70 were found in memory CD4+ repertoires.

The germline V gene has CDR1 LGHNA and CDR2 YNFKEQ. This CDR3 is 17 amino acids long. Trimming stripped 3 bases from V and 0 bases from J, with 12 bases between. Original processing notes: Out-of-frame sequences were removed, leaving 2 million to 2.5 million distinct TCRbeta sequences. Only in-frame clones appear in the TCRdb table, and some are missing; sequencing was by immunoSEQ multiplex PCR. The V and J calls and clone size were taken over from that table, and D and trimming were inferred from the DNA. This sample has 61,000 or so clones, with around three quarters found just once. Regarding this clone: The antigen is not known.

The sort gate was single viable CD3+CD4+CD8-CD45RO+ cells for memory CD4+ T cells. CMV serostatus came from serum IgG against pp150, pp28, p38, p52. The sequence was collected from an adult in good health and CMV-seronegative. Some clones in this sample may be carry-over from other donors' samples. Specimen: memory CD4+ T cells from blood. The chain carries TRBV4-2 and TRBJ2-6; D not certain. The CDR3 sequence is CASSHPSTSSGANVLTF. The CDR3 coding sequence is TGTGCCAGCAGCCACCCAAGCACGAGCTCTGGGGCCAACGTCCTGACTTTC.